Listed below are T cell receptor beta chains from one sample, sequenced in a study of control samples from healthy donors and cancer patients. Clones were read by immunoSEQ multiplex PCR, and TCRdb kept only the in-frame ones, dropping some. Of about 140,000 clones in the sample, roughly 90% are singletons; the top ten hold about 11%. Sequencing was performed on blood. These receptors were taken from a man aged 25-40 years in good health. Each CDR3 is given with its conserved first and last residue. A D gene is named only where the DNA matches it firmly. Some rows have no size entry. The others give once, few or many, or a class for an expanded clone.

CDR3nt: TGCGCCAGCAGCGGAACAGGGGGGAACACCGGGGAGCTGTTTTTT; CDR3aa: CASSGTGGNTGELFF; abundance: -; j_gene: TRBJ2-2; d_gene: TRBD1; v_gene: TRBV5-1
CDR3nt: TGTGCCATCAGTGCTAGCGGCTCCTACGAGCAGTACTTC; CDR3aa: CAISASGSYEQYF; abundance: -; j_gene: TRBJ2-7; d_gene: TRBD2; v_gene: TRBV10-3
CDR3nt: TGTGCCAGCAGCAAGGACAGGGGGCGAAATGAAAAACTGTTTTTT; CDR3aa: CASSKDRGRNEKLFF; abundance: -; j_gene: TRBJ1-4; d_gene: TRBD1; v_gene: TRBV7-9
CDR3nt: TGTGCCAGTAGTATAGTCGACGTGAGGGGCGAGACCCAGTACTTC; CDR3aa: CASSIVDVRGETQYF; abundance: -; j_gene: TRBJ2-5; d_gene: -; v_gene: TRBV19
CDR3nt: TGTGCCAGCTCACCACAGAGAAGAAACACTGAAGCTTTCTTT; CDR3aa: CASSPQRRNTEAFF; abundance: -; j_gene: TRBJ1-1; d_gene: -; v_gene: TRBV18
CDR3nt: TGTGCCAGCAGTTTCCGCGACAGGCCGACCTACGAGCAGTACTTC; CDR3aa: CASSFRDRPTYEQYF; abundance: -; j_gene: TRBJ2-7; d_gene: -; v_gene: TRBV28
CDR3nt: TGTGCCAGCAGCTACACCTCTGGGGCCAACGTCCTGACTTTC; CDR3aa: CASSYTSGANVLTF; abundance: -; j_gene: TRBJ2-6; d_gene: -; v_gene: TRBV7-9
CDR3nt: TGCGCCAGCAGCCCACAGGGTGGAGATTCACCCCTCCACTTT; CDR3aa: CASSPQGGDSPLHF; abundance: -; j_gene: TRBJ1-6; d_gene: -; v_gene: TRBV4-1
CDR3nt: TGTGCCAGCAGCCTTTCTGCTAACTCCTACGAGCAGTACTTC; CDR3aa: CASSLSANSYEQYF; abundance: once; j_gene: TRBJ2-7; d_gene: -; v_gene: TRBV6-5
CDR3nt: TGTGCCAGCAGCCAATGGGGGAGCTCGTTCAATGAGCAGTTCTTC; CDR3aa: CASSQWGSSFNEQFF; abundance: -; j_gene: TRBJ2-1; d_gene: -; v_gene: TRBV3-1/TRBV3-2
CDR3nt: TGCGCCAGCAGCCCCAGGGTCCGCGGACTCATCAATGAGCAGTTCTTC; CDR3aa: CASSPRVRGLINEQFF; abundance: -; j_gene: TRBJ2-1; d_gene: -; v_gene: TRBV4-3
CDR3nt: TGTGCCAGCAGTCGACAGGGGGCCGGGAGTGGTAGTGAGCAGTTCTTC; CDR3aa: CASSRQGAGSGSEQFF; abundance: -; j_gene: TRBJ2-1; d_gene: TRBD1; v_gene: TRBV11-2
CDR3nt: TGTGCCATCAGGCGGGACAGGGTCAACGAGCAGTACTTC; CDR3aa: CAIRRDRVNEQYF; abundance: medium-sized; j_gene: TRBJ2-7; d_gene: TRBD1; v_gene: TRBV2
CDR3nt: TGTGCCAGCAGTCCCCGACATTATAACAGGGCCGGGGATGAAAAACTGTTTTTT; CDR3aa: CASSPRHYNRAGDEKLFF; abundance: -; j_gene: TRBJ1-4; d_gene: -; v_gene: TRBV28
CDR3nt: TGTGCCAGCAGGGGGGGGTACCAGGGACTAGCGGGATCCGAGCAGTACTTC; CDR3aa: CASRGGYQGLAGSEQYF; abundance: -; j_gene: TRBJ2-7; d_gene: TRBD2; v_gene: TRBV2
CDR3nt: TGTGCCAGCAGTGGAGGGACTAGCGATAGCACAGATACGCAGTATTTT; CDR3aa: CASSGGTSDSTDTQYF; abundance: few; j_gene: TRBJ2-3; d_gene: TRBD2; v_gene: TRBV6-4
CDR3nt: TGTGCCAGCAGCGCTTGGACAGGGAGGGTGAACACTGAAGCTTTCTTT; CDR3aa: CASSAWTGRVNTEAFF; abundance: once; j_gene: TRBJ1-1; d_gene: TRBD1; v_gene: TRBV9
CDR3nt: TGCAGCGTTGGGGGGCGCAGCGCGAAGAGAAATGAGCAGTTCTTC; CDR3aa: CSVGGRSAKRNEQFF; abundance: once; j_gene: TRBJ2-1; d_gene: -; v_gene: TRBV29-1
CDR3nt: TGTGCCAGCAGTCATCAAGGGGGATACGGAAACACCATATATTTT; CDR3aa: CASSHQGGYGNTIYF; abundance: -; j_gene: TRBJ1-3; d_gene: -; v_gene: TRBV6-1
CDR3nt: TGCAGTGCTAGTCCCACGAGGGAAAAACTGTTTTTT; CDR3aa: CSASPTREKLFF; abundance: -; j_gene: TRBJ1-4; d_gene: -; v_gene: TRBV20-1
CDR3nt: TGTGCCAGCAGCTCCGACAGGGGTTATGGCTACACCTTC; CDR3aa: CASSSDRGYGYTF; abundance: -; j_gene: TRBJ1-2; d_gene: TRBD1; v_gene: TRBV11-3
CDR3nt: TGTGCCAGCAGCGTTCAGGGGGCCAGTGGCACTGAAGCTTTCTTT; CDR3aa: CASSVQGASGTEAFF; abundance: -; j_gene: TRBJ1-1; d_gene: TRBD1; v_gene: TRBV11-2
CDR3nt: TGTGCCTGGAGCACTAACAATAGCAATCAGCCCCAGCATTTT; CDR3aa: CAWSTNNSNQPQHF; abundance: -; j_gene: TRBJ1-5; d_gene: -; v_gene: TRBV30
CDR3nt: TGTGCCAGCAGCCCCCAACCGGGAGGGGGGGAGACCCAGTACTTC; CDR3aa: CASSPQPGGGETQYF; abundance: -; j_gene: TRBJ2-5; d_gene: TRBD2; v_gene: TRBV3-1/TRBV3-2
CDR3nt: TGTGCCAGCAGCCAAGATCTGGAGGCGGACTCCTACAATGAGCAGTTCTTC; CDR3aa: CASSQDLEADSYNEQFF; abundance: -; j_gene: TRBJ2-1; d_gene: -; v_gene: TRBV3-1/TRBV3-2
CDR3nt: TGTGCCAGCAGGGCGACGGGGTTGGGTCCAGGGTGGTTATACGAGCAGTACTTC; CDR3aa: CASRATGLGPGWLYEQYF; abundance: -; j_gene: TRBJ2-7; d_gene: -; v_gene: TRBV28
CDR3nt: TGTGCCAGCAGCCGTGACGGAAAAGAGACCCAGTACTTC; CDR3aa: CASSRDGKETQYF; abundance: -; j_gene: TRBJ2-5; d_gene: -; v_gene: TRBV14
CDR3nt: TGTGCCAGCAGCCAAGAACTAGCGGGAGGTCCAACCTACTACGAGCAGTACTTC; CDR3aa: CASSQELAGGPTYYEQYF; abundance: once; j_gene: TRBJ2-7; d_gene: TRBD2; v_gene: TRBV4-2
CDR3nt: TGTGCCAGCTCACCACTAGCACAGGTGTTTTCTGGGGCCAACGTCCTGACTTTC; CDR3aa: CASSPLAQVFSGANVLTF; abundance: -; j_gene: TRBJ2-6; d_gene: -; v_gene: TRBV18
CDR3nt: TGTGCCAGCAGCCGATCTGAATCTGAGCAGTTCTTC; CDR3aa: CASSRSESEQFF; abundance: -; j_gene: TRBJ2-1; d_gene: -; v_gene: TRBV3-1/TRBV3-2
CDR3nt: TGCAGCGTTGCGGGACTAGCGGGCACCGGGGAGCTGTTTTTT; CDR3aa: CSVAGLAGTGELFF; abundance: -; j_gene: TRBJ2-2; d_gene: TRBD2; v_gene: TRBV29-1
CDR3nt: TGTGCCACCAGTGGTGGCCTAGAGTCGGATGAGCAGTTCTTC; CDR3aa: CATSGGLESDEQFF; abundance: -; j_gene: TRBJ2-1; d_gene: -; v_gene: TRBV24-1
CDR3nt: TGCAGCGTAGTGGGGGGCGCTAGCGGGGGCTACGAGCAGTACTTC; CDR3aa: CSVVGGASGGYEQYF; abundance: -; j_gene: TRBJ2-7; d_gene: TRBD2; v_gene: TRBV29-1
CDR3nt: TGTGCCAGCAGCCCAACTAGAGACTACGAGCAGTACTTC; CDR3aa: CASSPTRDYEQYF; abundance: -; j_gene: TRBJ2-7; d_gene: -; v_gene: TRBV2
CDR3nt: TGTGCCAGCAGCCGCGATCAGCCCCAGCATTTT; CDR3aa: CASSRDQPQHF; abundance: -; j_gene: TRBJ1-5; d_gene: -; v_gene: TRBV6-5
CDR3nt: TGTGCCAGCAGTTTAGGGCGAACTGAAGCTTTCTTT; CDR3aa: CASSLGRTEAFF; abundance: -; j_gene: TRBJ1-1; d_gene: -; v_gene: TRBV12-3/TRBV12-4
CDR3nt: TGTGCTAGTGGTTTGGTAATTACTCAGAATGAGCAGTTCTTC; CDR3aa: CASGLVITQNEQFF; abundance: -; j_gene: TRBJ2-1; d_gene: -; v_gene: TRBV12-5
CDR3nt: TGTGCCAGCAGTTTAACCAAGATAGCGGGAGCTTTTGAGCAGTTCTTC; CDR3aa: CASSLTKIAGAFEQFF; abundance: -; j_gene: TRBJ2-1; d_gene: TRBD2; v_gene: TRBV28
CDR3nt: TGTGCCAGCACCAAGGTGGGGTATCGTAATTCACCCCTCCACTTT; CDR3aa: CASTKVGYRNSPLHF; abundance: -; j_gene: TRBJ1-6; d_gene: -; v_gene: TRBV21-1
CDR3nt: TGTGCCAGCCAACCCGGGACAGCCTCCTACGAGCAGTACTTC; CDR3aa: CASQPGTASYEQYF; abundance: -; j_gene: TRBJ2-7; d_gene: TRBD1; v_gene: TRBV6-6
CDR3nt: TGTGCCAGCTGTGGACGAGGCTATGGCTACACCTTC; CDR3aa: CASCGRGYGYTF; abundance: -; j_gene: TRBJ1-2; d_gene: -; v_gene: TRBV28
CDR3nt: TGTGCCCCCCGGGACCCTCTTCCCTCCGAGCAGTACTTC; CDR3aa: CAPRDPLPSEQYF; abundance: -; j_gene: TRBJ2-7; d_gene: -; v_gene: TRBV24-1
CDR3nt: TGTGCCAGCAGTGAAACAGGGGTGAACACCGGGGAGCTGTTTTTT; CDR3aa: CASSETGVNTGELFF; abundance: once; j_gene: TRBJ2-2; d_gene: TRBD1; v_gene: TRBV2
CDR3nt: TGTGCCACCAGCAGAGTGCCAGGGGCGGGACAGCCCCAGCATTTT; CDR3aa: CATSRVPGAGQPQHF; abundance: -; j_gene: TRBJ1-5; d_gene: -; v_gene: TRBV15
CDR3nt: TGTGCCAGCTCACCCCTAGCGGGAGAGGGGGTTTGGAATGAGCAGTTCTTC; CDR3aa: CASSPLAGEGVWNEQFF; abundance: -; j_gene: TRBJ2-1; d_gene: TRBD2; v_gene: TRBV18
CDR3nt: TGTGCCAGTAGCAGGTACCCTAGCAATCAGCCCCAGCATTTT; CDR3aa: CASSRYPSNQPQHF; abundance: -; j_gene: TRBJ1-5; d_gene: -; v_gene: TRBV27
CDR3nt: TGTGCCAGCAGCCAAAGGATACTAAGTCCGAACACCGGGGAGCTGTTTTTT; CDR3aa: CASSQRILSPNTGELFF; abundance: -; j_gene: TRBJ2-2; d_gene: -; v_gene: TRBV3-1/TRBV3-2
CDR3nt: TGTGCCAGCTCACCACGCGGGGACAATCAGCCCCAGCATTTT; CDR3aa: CASSPRGDNQPQHF; abundance: few; j_gene: TRBJ1-5; d_gene: -; v_gene: TRBV18
CDR3nt: TGTGCCAGCAGCTCTGACAGGGGTGGCTACACCTTC; CDR3aa: CASSSDRGGYTF; abundance: -; j_gene: TRBJ1-2; d_gene: TRBD1; v_gene: TRBV5-6
CDR3nt: TGTGCCAGCTACAGACAGGGGTCCGCCTATGGCTACACCTTC; CDR3aa: CASYRQGSAYGYTF; abundance: -; j_gene: TRBJ1-2; d_gene: TRBD1; v_gene: TRBV18
CDR3nt: TGTGCCAGCAGCACGCTACGCTCCTACAATGAGCAGTTCTTC; CDR3aa: CASSTLRSYNEQFF; abundance: -; j_gene: TRBJ2-1; d_gene: -; v_gene: TRBV27
CDR3nt: TGTGCCAGCAAGACAGGGGGTACTAACTATGGCTACACCTTC; CDR3aa: CASKTGGTNYGYTF; abundance: -; j_gene: TRBJ1-2; d_gene: TRBD1; v_gene: TRBV5-4
CDR3nt: TGTGCCAGCAGCTTAGTGGTGGCGGACACTGAAGCTTTCTTT; CDR3aa: CASSLVVADTEAFF; abundance: -; j_gene: TRBJ1-1; d_gene: -; v_gene: TRBV7-2
CDR3nt: TGCGCCAGCAGCCAAGATTGGGTATTGAACACTGAAGCTTTCTTT; CDR3aa: CASSQDWVLNTEAFF; abundance: -; j_gene: TRBJ1-1; d_gene: -; v_gene: TRBV4-1